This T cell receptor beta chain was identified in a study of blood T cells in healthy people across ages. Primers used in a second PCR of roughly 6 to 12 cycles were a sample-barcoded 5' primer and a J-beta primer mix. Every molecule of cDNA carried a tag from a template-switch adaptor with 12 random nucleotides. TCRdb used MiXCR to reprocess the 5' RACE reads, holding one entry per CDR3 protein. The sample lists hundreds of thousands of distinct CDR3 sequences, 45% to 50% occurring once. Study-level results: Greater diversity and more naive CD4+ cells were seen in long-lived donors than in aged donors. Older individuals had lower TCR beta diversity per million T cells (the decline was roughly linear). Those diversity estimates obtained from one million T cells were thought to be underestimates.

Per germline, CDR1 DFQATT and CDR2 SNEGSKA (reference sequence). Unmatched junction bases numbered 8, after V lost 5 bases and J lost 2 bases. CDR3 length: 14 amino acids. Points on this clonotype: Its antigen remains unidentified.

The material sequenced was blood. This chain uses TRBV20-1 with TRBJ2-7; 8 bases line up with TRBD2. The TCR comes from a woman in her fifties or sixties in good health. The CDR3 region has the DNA TGCAGTGCTTCCGCAACGGGACTAGCCTACGAGCAGTACTTC. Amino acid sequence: CSASATGLAYEQYF.